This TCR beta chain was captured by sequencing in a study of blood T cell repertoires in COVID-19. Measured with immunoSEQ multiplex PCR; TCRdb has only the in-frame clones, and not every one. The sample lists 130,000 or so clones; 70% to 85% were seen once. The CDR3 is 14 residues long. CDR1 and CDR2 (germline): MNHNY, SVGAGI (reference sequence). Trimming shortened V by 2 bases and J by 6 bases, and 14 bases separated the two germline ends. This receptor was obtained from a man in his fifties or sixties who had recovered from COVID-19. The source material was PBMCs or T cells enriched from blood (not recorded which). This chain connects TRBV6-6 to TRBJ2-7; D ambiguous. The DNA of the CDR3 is TGTGCCAGCAGTTACAGGCCAGGTATCGCCGAGCAGTACTTC. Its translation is CASSYRPGIAEQYF.